One T cell receptor beta chain is described in this entry. These data originate in a study of blood T cell repertoires in COVID-19. After removal of 2 bases from V and 0 bases from J, the junction contained 4 bases not matched to a gene. Per germline, CDR1 MNHEY and CDR2 SVGAGI. This CDR3 has 16 amino acids. Profiling relied on immunoSEQ multiplex PCR, and the TCRdb table lists in-frame clones only, not all of them. Found here are hundreds of thousands of clones, approximately 91% of them singletons; the top ten hold about 9.8%. The chain couples TRBV6-5 to TRBJ1-1; 9 nucleotides match TRBD1. The sample was peripheral blood. The clonotype was recovered from a man between 18 and 29 years old with active or convalescent COVID-19. CDR3 bases: TGTGCCAGCAGTTACCGTGGGACAGGGATGAACACTGAAGCTTTCTTT. Its translation is CASSYRGTGMNTEAFF.